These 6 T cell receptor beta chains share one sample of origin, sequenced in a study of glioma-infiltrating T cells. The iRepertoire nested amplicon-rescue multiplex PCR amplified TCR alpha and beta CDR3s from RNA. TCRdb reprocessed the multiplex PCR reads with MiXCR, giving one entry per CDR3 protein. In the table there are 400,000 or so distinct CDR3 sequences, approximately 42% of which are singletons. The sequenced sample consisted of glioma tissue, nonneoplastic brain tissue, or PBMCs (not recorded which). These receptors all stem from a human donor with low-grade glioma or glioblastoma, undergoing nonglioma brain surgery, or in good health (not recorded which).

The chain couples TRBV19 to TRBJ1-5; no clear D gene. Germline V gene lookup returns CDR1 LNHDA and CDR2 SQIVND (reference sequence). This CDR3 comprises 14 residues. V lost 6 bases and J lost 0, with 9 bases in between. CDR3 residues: CASSKTNSNQPQHF. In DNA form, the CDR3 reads TGTGCCAGTAGCAAGACAAATAGCAATCAGCCCCAGCATTTT.

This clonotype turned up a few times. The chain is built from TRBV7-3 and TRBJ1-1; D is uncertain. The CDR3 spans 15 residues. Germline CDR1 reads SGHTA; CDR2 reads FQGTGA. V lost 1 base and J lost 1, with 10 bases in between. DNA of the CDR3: TGTGCCAGCAGCTTAAACGCATCCCCGAACACTGAAGCTTTCTTT. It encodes CASSLNASPNTEAFF.

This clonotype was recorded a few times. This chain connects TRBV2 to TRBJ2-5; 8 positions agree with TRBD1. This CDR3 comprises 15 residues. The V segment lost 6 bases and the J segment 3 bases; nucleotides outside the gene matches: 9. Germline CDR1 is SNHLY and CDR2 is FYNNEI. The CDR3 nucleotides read TGTGCCAGCAGCCCACAGGGGGGAGCAAAAGAGACCCAGTACTTC. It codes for CASSPQGGAKETQYF.

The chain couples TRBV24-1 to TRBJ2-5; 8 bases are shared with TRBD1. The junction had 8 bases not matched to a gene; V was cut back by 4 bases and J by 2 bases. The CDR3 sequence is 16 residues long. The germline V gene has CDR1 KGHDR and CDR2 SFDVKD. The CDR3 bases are TGTGCCACCAGTGACTCCGACAGGGGAGGACAAGAGACCCAGTACTTC. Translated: CATSDSDRGGQETQYF.

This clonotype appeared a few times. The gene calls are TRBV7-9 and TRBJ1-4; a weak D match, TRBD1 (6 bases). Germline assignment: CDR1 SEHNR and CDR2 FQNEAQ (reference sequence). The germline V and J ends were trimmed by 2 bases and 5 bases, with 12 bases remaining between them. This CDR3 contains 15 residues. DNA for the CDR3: TGTGCCAGCAGCTTAACCTGGACAGAGAATGAAAAACTGTTTTTT. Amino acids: CASSLTWTENEKLFF.

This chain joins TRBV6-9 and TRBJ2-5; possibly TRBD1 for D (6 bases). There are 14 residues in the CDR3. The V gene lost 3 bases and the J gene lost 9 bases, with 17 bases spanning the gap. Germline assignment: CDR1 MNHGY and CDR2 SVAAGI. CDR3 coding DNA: TGTGCCAGCAGTTACGGGACAACCCAGGAGGCCCAGTACTTC. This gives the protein CASSYGTTQEAQYF.